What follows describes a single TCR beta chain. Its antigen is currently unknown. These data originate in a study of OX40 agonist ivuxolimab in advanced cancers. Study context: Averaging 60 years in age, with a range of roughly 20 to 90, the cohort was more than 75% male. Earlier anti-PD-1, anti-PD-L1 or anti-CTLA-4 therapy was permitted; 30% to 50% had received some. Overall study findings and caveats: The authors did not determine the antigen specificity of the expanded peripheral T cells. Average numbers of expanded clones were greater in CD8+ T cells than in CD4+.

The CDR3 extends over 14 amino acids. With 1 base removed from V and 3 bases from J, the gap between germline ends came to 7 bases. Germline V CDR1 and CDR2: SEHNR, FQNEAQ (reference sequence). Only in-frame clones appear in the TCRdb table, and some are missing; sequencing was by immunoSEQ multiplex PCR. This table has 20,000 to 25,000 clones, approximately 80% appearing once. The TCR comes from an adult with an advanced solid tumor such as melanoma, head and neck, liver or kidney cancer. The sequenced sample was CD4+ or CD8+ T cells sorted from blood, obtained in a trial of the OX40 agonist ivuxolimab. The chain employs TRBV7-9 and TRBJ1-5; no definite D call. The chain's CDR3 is CASSLEGYNQPQHF. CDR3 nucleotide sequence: TGTGCCAGCAGCTTAGAGGGTTACAATCAGCCCCAGCATTTT.